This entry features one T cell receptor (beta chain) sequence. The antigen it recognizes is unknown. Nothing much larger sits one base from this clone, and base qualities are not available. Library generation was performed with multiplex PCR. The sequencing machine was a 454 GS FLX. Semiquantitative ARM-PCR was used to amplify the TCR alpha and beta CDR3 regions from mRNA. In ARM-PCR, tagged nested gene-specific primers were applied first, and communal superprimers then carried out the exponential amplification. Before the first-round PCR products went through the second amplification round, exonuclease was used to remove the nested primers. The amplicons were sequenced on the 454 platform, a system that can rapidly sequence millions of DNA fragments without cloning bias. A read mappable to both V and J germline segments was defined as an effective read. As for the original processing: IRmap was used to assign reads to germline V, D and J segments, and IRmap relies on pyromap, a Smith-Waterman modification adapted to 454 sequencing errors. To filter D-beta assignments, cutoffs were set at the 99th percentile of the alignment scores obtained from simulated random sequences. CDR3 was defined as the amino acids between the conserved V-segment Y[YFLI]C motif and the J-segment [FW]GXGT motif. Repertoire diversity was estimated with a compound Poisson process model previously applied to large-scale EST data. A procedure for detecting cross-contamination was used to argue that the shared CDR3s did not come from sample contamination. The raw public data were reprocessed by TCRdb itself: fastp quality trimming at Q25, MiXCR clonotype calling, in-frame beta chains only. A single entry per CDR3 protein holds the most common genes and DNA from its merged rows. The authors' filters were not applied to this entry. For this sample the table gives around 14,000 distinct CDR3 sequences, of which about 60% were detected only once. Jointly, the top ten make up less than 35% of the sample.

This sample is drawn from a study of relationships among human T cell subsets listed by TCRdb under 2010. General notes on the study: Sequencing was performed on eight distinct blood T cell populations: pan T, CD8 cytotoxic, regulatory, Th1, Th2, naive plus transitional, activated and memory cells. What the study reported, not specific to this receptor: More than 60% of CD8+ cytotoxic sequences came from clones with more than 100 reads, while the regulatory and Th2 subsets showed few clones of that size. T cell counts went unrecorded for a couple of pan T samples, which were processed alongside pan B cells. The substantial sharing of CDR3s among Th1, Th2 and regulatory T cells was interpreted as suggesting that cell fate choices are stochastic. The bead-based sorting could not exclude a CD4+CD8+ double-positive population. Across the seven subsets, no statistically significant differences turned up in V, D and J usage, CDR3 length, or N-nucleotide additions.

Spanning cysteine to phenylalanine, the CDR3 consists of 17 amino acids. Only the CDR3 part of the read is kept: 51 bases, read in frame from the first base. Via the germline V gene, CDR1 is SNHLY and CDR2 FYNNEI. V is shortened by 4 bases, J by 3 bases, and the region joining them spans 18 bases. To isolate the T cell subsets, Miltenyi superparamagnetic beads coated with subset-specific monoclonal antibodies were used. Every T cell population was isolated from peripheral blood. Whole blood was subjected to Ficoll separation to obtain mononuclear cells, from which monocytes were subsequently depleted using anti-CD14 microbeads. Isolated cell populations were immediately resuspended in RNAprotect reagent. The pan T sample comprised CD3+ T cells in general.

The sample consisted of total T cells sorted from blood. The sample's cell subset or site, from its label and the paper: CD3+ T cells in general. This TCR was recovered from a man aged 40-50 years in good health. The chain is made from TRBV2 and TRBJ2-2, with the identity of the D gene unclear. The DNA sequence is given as TGTGCCAGCAGTGGCGTCCCCGGAACAGTCTACACCGGGGAGCTGTTTTTT. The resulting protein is CASSGVPGTVYTGELFF. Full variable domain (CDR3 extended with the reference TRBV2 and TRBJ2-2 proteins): EPEVTQTPSHQVTQMGQEVILRCVPISNHLYFYWYRQILGQKVEFLVSFYNNEISEKSEIFDDQFSVERPDGSNFTLKIRSTKLEDSAMYFCASSGVPGTVYTGELFFGEGSRLTVL.